This passage covers 20 T cell receptor beta chains from one sample sequenced in a study of T cells in narcolepsy. Using immunoSEQ multiplex PCR, the repertoire was profiled, and TCRdb retains in-frame clones only, with some absent. Of about 37,000 clones detected, about 85% appear once; the ten largest clones hold 1% to 1.2%. Material for sequencing was memory (CD45RA-) CD4+ T cells from blood. All receptors derive from a human donor in good health.

This chain connects TRBV13 to TRBJ2-7; 10 positions agree with TRBD1. The germline gives CDR1 PRHDT, CDR2 FYEKMQ (reference sequence). The CDR3 has 13 residues. V lost 7 bases and J lost 4; bases outside the gene matches: 4. The CDR3 is CASNRDRGYEQYF. The CDR3 DNA reads TGTGCCAGCAATAGGGACAGGGGTTACGAGCAGTACTTC.

The chain combines TRBV18 with TRBJ2-1, with TRBD1 matching over 8 bases. The CDR3 is 15 amino acids. Germline V gene sequence: CDR1 KGHSH, CDR2 LQKENI. V lost 2 bases and J lost 8; bases outside the gene matches: 8. The CDR3 loop is CASSPSTGGSDEQFF. CDR3 coding DNA: TGTGCCAGCTCACCAAGCACAGGGGGAAGTGATGAGCAGTTCTTC.

This clone turned up a few times. The chain combines TRBV5-7 with TRBJ2-5; TRBD2 might be the D (6 bases). TRBV5-7 is an ORF, with its function uncertain. Trimming shortened V by 2 bases and J by 5 bases, and 19 bases separated the two germline ends. The CDR3 has 16 amino acids. The CDR3 region is CASSFGGLAEGETQYF. The CDR3 DNA is TGTGCCAGCAGCTTTGGGGGATTAGCGGAGGGGGAGACCCAGTACTTC.

V usage is TRBV7-8 and J usage is TRBJ1-2; D is perhaps TRBD1 (6 bases). V gave up 1 base and J gave up 4 bases, with 19 bases separating them. The CDR3 runs 17 residues. The germline gives CDR1 SGHVS, CDR2 FQNEAQ. The DNA for the CDR3 is TGTGCCAGCAGCTTAGATTCCTCCAAGACAGGTTCCTATGGCTACACCTTC. It specifies CASSLDSSKTGSYGYTF.

The J gene is TRBJ2-7, the V gene TRBV6-5; D is ambiguous. The CDR3 covers 14 residues. V was trimmed by 6 bases and J by 3 bases, leaving 15 bases between them. Germline CDR1 and CDR2: MNHEY and SVGAGI. The CDR3 is CASSAGGSVYEQYF. CDR3 DNA: TGTGCCAGCAGCGCAGGCGGTTCTGTCTACGAGCAGTACTTC.

The chain links TRBV18 to TRBJ2-3, with no clear D. The ends were cut back, 1 base at V and 2 bases at J, with 16 bases in the middle. CDR3 size: 17 residues. Germline V lookup: CDR1 KGHSH, CDR2 LQKENI. Written as DNA, the CDR3 is TGTGCCAGCTCACCACGGGTGTCTGGGCAGACCACAGATACGCAGTATTTT. It is translated as CASSPRVSGQTTDTQYF. The complete variable domain, with remaining parts taken from reference TRBV18 and TRBJ2-3, reads NAGVMQNPRHLVRRRGQEARLRCSPMKGHSHVYWYRQLPEEGLKFMVYLQKENIIDESGMPKERFSAEFPKEGPSILRIQQVVRGDSAAYFCASSPRVSGQTTDTQYFGPGTRLTVL.

V and J are TRBV9 and TRBJ1-2, with 10 bases matching TRBD1. Trimming removed 4 bases from V and 0 bases from J; junction bases left unmatched: 9. This CDR3 contains 17 residues. Germline CDR1 is SGDLS and CDR2 is YYNGEE. CDR3 residues: CASSPRQGAAPNYGYTF. The DNA for the CDR3 is TGTGCCAGCAGCCCAAGACAGGGGGCAGCTCCTAACTATGGCTACACCTTC.

This chain uses TRBV20-1 with TRBJ2-7; TRBD2 matches at 7 bases. The germline V gene encodes CDR1 DFQATT and CDR2 SNEGSKA (reference sequence). Losses at the gene ends were 3 bases for V and 6 bases for J; bases not matched to a gene: 2. The CDR3 has 11 amino acids. The CDR3 loop reads CSASGRIEQYF. In DNA form, the CDR3 reads TGCAGTGCTAGCGGGAGGATCGAGCAGTACTTC.

The chain carries TRBV7-2 and TRBJ1-2; 8 bases fit TRBD1. V gave up 3 bases and J gave up 0 bases; unmatched junction bases: 6. This CDR3 is built from 16 residues. The germline V gene encodes CDR1 SGHTA and CDR2 FQGNSA. CDR3 DNA sequence: TGTGCCAGCAGCTTGAATACAGGGGGGCCTAACTATGGCTACACCTTC. Protein sequence: CASSLNTGGPNYGYTF.

The rearrangement uses TRBV6-6 and TRBJ1-2; the D is unclear. Between the trimmed V and J ends, which lost 2 bases and 7 bases, there was a span of 14 bases. This CDR3 is built from 14 residues. The V gene's germline CDR1 is MNHNY and CDR2 SVGAGI (reference sequence). CDR3 bases: TGTGCCAGCAGTTACAATGGGGATGTCCTTGGCTACACCTTC. Translated, it gives CASSYNGDVLGYTF.

The gene calls are TRBV6-1 and TRBJ1-6, with a possible D match to TRBD1 (5 bases). Between the trimmed V and J ends, which lost 10 bases and 4 bases, there was a span of 17 bases. Germline CDR1 reads MNHNS; CDR2 reads SASEGT. The CDR3 contains 15 residues. CDR3 sequence (DNA): TGTGCCACTAGAGAACTAAGGGGATATAATTCACCCCTCCACTTT. This gives the protein CATRELRGYNSPLHF.

The gene calls are TRBV19 and TRBJ2-6; perhaps D is TRBD1 or TRBD2 (5 bases each). CDR1 is LNHDA, CDR2 SQIVND, per germline (reference sequence). Trimming took off 8 bases at V and 2 bases at J, with 13 bases between the two ends. This CDR3 has 15 residues. CDR3 loop: CASSGTSTGANVLTF. CDR3 DNA: TGTGCCAGTTCCGGGACCAGCACTGGGGCCAACGTCCTGACTTTC.

The chain carries TRBV2 and TRBJ2-7; 8 bases fit TRBD1. Looked up from germline, CDR1 is SNHLY and CDR2 is FYNNEI. This CDR3 contains 14 residues. J was trimmed by 4 bases and V by 1 base; bases with no gene match: 3. In DNA form, the CDR3 reads TGTGCCAGCAGTGAAGGGACAGGGATTTACGAGCAGTACTTC. This encodes CASSEGTGIYEQYF.

By its share, this clone is medium-sized. V usage is TRBV6-6 and J usage is TRBJ2-3; the D is unclear. V was shortened by 0 bases and J by 2 bases, with 6 bases between the two germline ends. This CDR3 is 14 amino acids long. Germline V gives CDR1 MNHNY, CDR2 SVGAGI (reference sequence). CDR3 nucleotide sequence: TGTGCCAGCAGTTACTCGATCTTCACAGATACGCAGTATTTT. Amino acids: CASSYSIFTDTQYF.

This clone was detected once. CDR3 in DNA: TGTGCCAGCCTTCGGGACAGGGTGGGTCAGCCCCAGCATTTT. Translated, it gives CASLRDRVGQPQHF. The chain carries TRBV6-1 and TRBJ1-5; 9 bases match TRBD1. The CDR3 is made up of 14 amino acids. The ends lost 8 bases at V and 6 bases at J; junction bases unmatched: 8. Germline V gene lookup returns CDR1 MNHNS and CDR2 SASEGT.

V gene TRBV7-7 combines with J gene TRBJ2-7, with D unresolved. Germline CDR1 is SSHAT and CDR2 is FNYEAQ (reference sequence). V was trimmed by 1 base and J by 3 bases, leaving 7 bases between them. The CDR3 totals 13 residues. The CDR3 protein is CASSLGTNYEQYF. CDR3 nucleotide sequence: TGTGCCAGCAGCTTAGGCACCAACTACGAGCAGTACTTC.

The chain combines TRBV4-1 with TRBJ2-5; 9 nucleotides agree with TRBD1. The germline V gene has CDR1 MGHRA and CDR2 YSYEKL. The ends lost 0 bases at V and 4 bases at J; junction bases unmatched: 6. There are 16 residues in the CDR3. The CDR3 is CASSQDGGQGTETQYF. The CDR3 region has the DNA TGCGCCAGCAGCCAAGATGGGGGACAGGGAACAGAGACCCAGTACTTC.

The gene calls are TRBV5-4 and TRBJ2-7, with 7 bases that match TRBD1. The CDR3 runs to 15 residues. Germline loops: CDR1 SGHNT, CDR2 YYREEE (reference sequence). With V trimmed by 2 bases and J by 3 bases, 8 bases remained unmatched. CDR3 sequence reads: CASSFQGGRGYEQYF. Written as DNA, the CDR3 is TGTGCCAGCAGCTTTCAAGGGGGCCGTGGCTACGAGCAGTACTTC.

For the CDR3, the DNA is TGTGCCAGCAGCTTAAACGAAGGGTGGGGCAAAAACATTCAGTACTTC. Its protein is CASSLNEGWGKNIQYF. This chain uses TRBV7-2 with TRBJ2-4, with D uncertain. The CDR3 length is 16 residues. CDR1 and CDR2 from the germline V gene are SGHTA and FQGNSA. V lost 2 bases and J 3 bases, leaving 14 bases between the germline ends.

The V call is TRBV27, the J call TRBJ2-1; a weak D match, TRBD1 (5 bases). CDR3 length equals 11 residues. Trimming removed 2 bases at V and 9 bases at J, with 5 bases between. CDR1 and CDR2 from the germline V gene are MNHEY and SMNVEV (reference sequence). In DNA, the CDR3 is TGTGCCAGCAGTTTACAGGGTGAGCAGTTCTTC. This gives the protein CASSLQGEQFF.